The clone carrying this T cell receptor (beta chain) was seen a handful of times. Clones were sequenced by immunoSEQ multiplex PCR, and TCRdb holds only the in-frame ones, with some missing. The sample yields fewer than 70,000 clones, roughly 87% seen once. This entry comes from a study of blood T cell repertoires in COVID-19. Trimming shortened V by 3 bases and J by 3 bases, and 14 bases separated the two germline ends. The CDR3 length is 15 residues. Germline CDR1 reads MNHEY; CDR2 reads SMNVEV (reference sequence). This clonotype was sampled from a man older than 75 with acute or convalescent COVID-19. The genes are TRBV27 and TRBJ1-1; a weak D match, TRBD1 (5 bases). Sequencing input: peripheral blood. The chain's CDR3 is CASSFSPSGHTEAFF. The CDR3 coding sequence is TGTGCCAGCAGTTTTTCCCCTTCAGGGCACACTGAAGCTTTCTTT.